The source of this TCR beta chain is a study of shared clonotypes between healthy human individuals. Regarding the study as a whole: Sampling covered nothing but blood. Tissue TCR repertoires likely differ from those found in blood.

V shed 3 bases and J shed 8 bases, with 13 bases lying between them. Germline-derived CDR1 and CDR2 are MNHNS and SASEGT. The CDR3 extends over 13 amino acids. Comment on this clone: As yet, its antigen is unknown.

The repertoire was sequenced with immunoSEQ multiplex PCR; TCRdb's copy has only in-frame clones and lacks some. The profile shows around 2.1 million clones, 95% of them singletons. The chain is built from TRBV6-1 and TRBJ1-2; a possible D gene is TRBD1 (6 bases). The source of this sequence is a man younger than 35 in good health. Sequenced sample: naive CD4+ T cells sorted from blood. The subset was: CD45RA+ positively selected. The CDR3: CASSEGHRTGYTF. In nucleotides, the CDR3 is TGTGCCAGCAGTGAGGGACACCGGACGGGCTACACCTTC.